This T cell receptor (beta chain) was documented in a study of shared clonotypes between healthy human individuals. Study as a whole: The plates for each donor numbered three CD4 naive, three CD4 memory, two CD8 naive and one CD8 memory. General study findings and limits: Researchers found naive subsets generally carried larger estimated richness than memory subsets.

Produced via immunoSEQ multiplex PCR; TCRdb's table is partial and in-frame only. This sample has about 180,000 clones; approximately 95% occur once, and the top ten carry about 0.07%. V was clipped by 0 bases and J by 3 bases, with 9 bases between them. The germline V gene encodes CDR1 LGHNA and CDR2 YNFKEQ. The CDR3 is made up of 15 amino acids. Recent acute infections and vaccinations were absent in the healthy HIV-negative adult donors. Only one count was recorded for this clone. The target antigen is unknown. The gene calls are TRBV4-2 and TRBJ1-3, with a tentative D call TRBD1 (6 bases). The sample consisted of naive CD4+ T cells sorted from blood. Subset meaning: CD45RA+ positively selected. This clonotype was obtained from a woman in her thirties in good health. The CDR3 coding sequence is TGTGCCAGCAGCCAAGAAACAGGGCTTGGAAACACCATATATTTT. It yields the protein CASSQETGLGNTIYF.